This T cell receptor (beta chain) was profiled in a study of cytomegalovirus exposure and HLA in healthy donors (dated by TCRdb to about 2017). Some background on the complete study: An earlier analysis of 587 of the donors reported about 300 Gb of sequence data and around 100 million unique TCR beta sequences obtained from approximately 180 million T cells. Donor age, sex, ethnicity and CMV serostatus were collected together with the repertoire data. Approximately 310 gigabases of sequencing data and tens of millions of unique TCR sequences made up an early release that covered under 750 HLA-typed donors. In addition to the first cohort of 666 subjects, a separate validation cohort of around 110 different subjects was used. Roughly 5 DR-DQ haplotypes were treated as single units for association and clustering because of strong linkage in the cohort. The study aimed to test whether cataloging public T cell receptors could reveal signatures of past pathogen exposure. To study patterns of TCR occurrence, a later analysis re-analyzed previously published TCR beta repertoires from around 670 donors and added high-resolution HLA genotyping. Class I and class II HLA loci were covered by the typing at four-digit resolution. An earlier analysis of approximately 580 of the donors used high-throughput TCR beta sequencing to judge whether each TCR beta V gene segment behaved as functional or pseudogenic. Typing coverage varied by locus: about 620-640 donors for A, B, C, DRB1 and DQB1; 500 to 550 for DQA1; nearly 610 for DPA1; approximately 450 for DPB1. Genome-wide SNP genotypes for about 55% of the roughly 670 donors were used in a later genetic analysis, which treated that subset as a discovery cohort. Using immunosequencing, the study profiled T cell repertoires from roughly 650 subjects and related those repertoires to cytomegalovirus serostatus. Every discovery cohort repertoire had been produced on one sequencing platform. Rather than drawing on any new phenotypic data, the later analysis identified candidate immune exposures from TCR beta sequences and the way those sequences occurred across donors. To predict cytomegalovirus infection status, the study combined high-throughput TCR immunosequencing, statistical association of individual TCRs with disease status, and machine learning. Of the roughly 400 genotyped donors, 80% to 90% were placed in the genetic ancestry cluster associated with self-reported Caucasian donors. Among some 410 genotyped donors of the cohort, an average of 235,054 unique TCR beta nucleotide sequences were sequenced per donor, around a sixth of them non-productive. Points the paper makes about the study in general: It was suggested by the authors that the approach could potentially be generalized to other disease states and immunological phenotypes. Because counts were too low, around 18 rarely observed V segments, including chromosome 9 orphons, were left out of the earlier analysis of some 600 of the donors. Because HLA typing was missing for some donors at each locus, association tests included only the typed subset. A group of highly shared sequence variants was considered likely to be a technical artifact of the sequencing pipeline. A later analysis associated 15,000 or so TCR beta sequences with specific HLA alleles at a false discovery rate of 0.05. A later genetic analysis associated a missense DCLRE1C variant with V-gene and J-gene trimming of TCR beta chains, and an independent cohort replicated the association. CMV serostatus was the only immune exposure information available for the cohort. In this cohort, only TCR beta chains were sequenced, and detectable features were limited by the absence of alpha or paired-chain data. Cytomegalovirus status was reported to be diagnosed by the classifier with high specificity and sensitivity in both the original and validation cohorts. In a later analysis, most CMV-associated TCR beta chains were found to appear HLA-restricted, with HLA associations seemingly driven largely by CMV exposure. Some IMGT-functional V segments, including TRBV6-2 and TRBV6-3, could not be told apart with the 87-base-pair reads, so those segments were excluded. In a later analysis, the rate of TCR association differed among HLA loci, with DRB1 alleles having the most associated TCRs and HLA-C alleles having the fewest. A later analysis reported that several top co-occurrence clusters appeared linked to parvovirus B19, influenza, CMV and Epstein-Barr virus. A further reported finding was that TCR beta sequences accurately predicted the HLA-A and HLA-B alleles for most subjects in the first cohort. A later analysis found that HLA-associated TCR beta chains were more clonally expanded and had lower generation probabilities than equally common non-associated chains. Broadly in line with IMGT annotations, most TCR beta V segments showed up in productive rearrangements about 87% or about 30% of the time in an earlier analysis of 450 to 750 of the donors. The study listed 150 to 200 TCR beta chains as associated with cytomegalovirus. When HLA alleles, especially DR and DQ, strongly co-occurred, attributing TCR associations to individual alleles was difficult. Most TCR sequences were observed very rarely across donors, whereas some public TCRs were present in many individuals. Correlated functional status among segregating V segments might reflect linkage disequilibrium, but an unknown experimental factor could not be ruled out. Compared with the roughly 710-donor mean, donors in an Asian-associated ancestry cluster had fewer N-insertions in productive TCRs, according to a later genetic analysis. Sequencing depth was assumed to be roughly uniform across donors in the presence/absence analyses, though that assumption may not hold. In vitro tests confirmed that three of the cytomegalovirus-associated TCR beta chains recognize cytomegalovirus antigens.

V loses 7 bases of germline sequence and J loses 0 bases, and the interval between the two ends is 12 bases. CDR1 and CDR2, looked up from the germline V gene, are SNHLY and FYNNEI. Its CDR3 holds 14 amino acids, cysteine through phenylalanine. Only the CDR3 portion is preserved as DNA: 42 bases, with reading frame beginning at the first base. Preparation of the library involved the immunoSEQ multiplex PCR assay. The multiplex PCR relied on a mix of 60 forward primers for TCR Vbeta segments and 13 reverse primers for TCR Jbeta segments. The CDR3 region of rearranged TCR beta genes was amplified from genomic DNA with a multiplex PCR assay. On the Illumina HiSeq System, the amplified TCR beta libraries were sequenced as 87-base-pair reads. In the original analysis: A later analysis tallied roughly 78 million unique TCR beta chains across the 650 to 750 repertoires, and some 10 million of those chains were shared by two or more donors. A nearest-neighbor algorithm error-corrected the raw reads and collapsed the reads into unique sequences, merging closely related sequences to remove PCR and sequencing errors. CDR3 sequences were aligned to IMGT reference sequences to assign V, D and J gene segments. For a sequence to be retained, a match of at least six nucleotides was required to both a V gene segment and a J gene segment. Rearrangements were classified as productive when the CDR3 lacked stop codons and remained in frame with V and J, and all other rearrangements were classified as non-productive. CDR3 was defined according to IMGT convention as the region running from the second conserved V-encoded cysteine to the conserved J-encoded phenylalanine. The earlier analysis of 550 to 650 of the donors excluded any sequence lacking an unambiguous match to a single V gene segment. An earlier analysis of 500 to 700 of the donors classified V segments as functional when productive rearrangements were above 56.7% and as segregating when the standard deviation between donors was above 5%. A statistical classification framework was developed to diagnose cytomegalovirus status using the catalog of TCR beta chain sequences. In a later analysis, V and J genes were assigned by comparing TCR nucleotide sequences against IMGT/GENE-DB human TR gene sequences. The TCRdist pipeline was used in a later analysis to assign CDR3 sequences and most-parsimonious VDJ recombination scenarios. A later analysis defined each TCR beta chain by its CDR3 amino acid sequence plus V-gene family, and excluded reads lacking a unique V-gene family. A later analysis removed 500 to 650 highly shared, low-generation-probability nucleotide sequences to deal with suspected cross-contamination and a sequencing artifact. A later analysis calculated a clonal expansion index for each public chain from normalized within-repertoire ranks of inferred template counts. In a later analysis, generation probabilities were computed with a VDJ recombination model fitted to out-of-frame rearrangements, and the resulting probabilities were checked against IGoR. In a later analysis, hypergeometric tests were used to score TCR-TCR, TCR-HLA and TCR-CMV co-occurrence, with a repertoire-size bias correction applied to TCR pairs. A later analysis estimated false discovery rates by permuting HLA or CMV assignments 20 times. In a later analysis, co-occurring TCRs were grouped with DBSCAN, and TCRdist sequence similarity was added when clustering was performed within HLA-allele-positive subsets. For co-occurrence clustering, repertoires with fewer than 30,000 or more than 120,000 public chains were excluded, along with roughly 5 repertoires with anomalous nucleotide sharing. TCRdb provides this immuneACCESS table in a form limited to in-frame rearrangements. Some clones are lacking; in checked studies, under half of them reflect an unresolved V gene, and why the rest are absent is not known. V, J and clone size reflect that table, while D and trimming were determined from the DNA. The sample's records list 190,000 or so clones. The ten largest account for roughly 0.7% of the sample.

To note about this clone: Its specific antigen is unknown.

In total, approximately 690 healthy bone marrow donors made up the cohort. At the time of sampling, all cohort members were nominally healthy, though unrecorded immune exposures were likely present. The donor tested CMV seronegative, placing the donor among the 350 or so seronegative members of the cohort. A peripheral blood sample was collected from each donor, and TCR beta sequencing was performed on peripheral blood mononuclear cells. The Qiagen DNeasy Blood Extraction Kit was used to extract genomic DNA from the blood cell samples. Source material: PBMCs. The clonotype was recovered from a boy under 18 in good health and CMV-seronegative. The receptor chain draws on TRBV2 and TRBJ1-2; TRBD1 might be the D gene, on 6 matching bases. CDR3 reads: CASTPGHPNYGYTF. The nucleotide sequence is TGTGCCAGCACCCCGGGACACCCTAACTATGGCTACACCTTC. Full variable domain (CDR3 extended with the reference TRBV2 and TRBJ1-2 proteins): EPEVTQTPSHQVTQMGQEVILRCVPISNHLYFYWYRQILGQKVEFLVSFYNNEISEKSEIFDDQFSVERPDGSNFTLKIRSTKLEDSAMYFCASTPGHPNYGYTFGSGTRLTVV.